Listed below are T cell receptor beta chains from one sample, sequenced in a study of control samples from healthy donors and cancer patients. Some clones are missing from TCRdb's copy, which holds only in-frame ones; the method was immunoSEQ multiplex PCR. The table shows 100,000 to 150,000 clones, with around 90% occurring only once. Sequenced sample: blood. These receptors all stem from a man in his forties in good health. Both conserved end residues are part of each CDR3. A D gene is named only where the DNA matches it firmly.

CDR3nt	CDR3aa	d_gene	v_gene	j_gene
TGCGCCAGCAGCTGGAGGGACAGGGGGGCCGATACGCAGTATTTT	CASSWRDRGADTQYF	TRBD1	TRBV5-1	TRBJ2-3
TGTGCCAGTCATGACAAGACCCCTGGAAACACCATATATTTT	CASHDKTPGNTIYF	NA	TRBV19	TRBJ1-3
TGTGCCAGCAGCTTAACGAGGGACAGGGGAAACAATGAGCAGTTCTTC	CASSLTRDRGNNEQFF	TRBD1	TRBV7-3	TRBJ2-1
TGTGCCAGCAGTTCCTCAGGGACTAGCTACCTGACCCAGTACTTC	CASSSSGTSYLTQYF	TRBD2	TRBV6-2/TRBV6-3	TRBJ2-5
TGTGCCAGTAGTCAAGACAGGGGTGGGCAGCCCCAGCATTTT	CASSQDRGGQPQHF	TRBD1	TRBV19	TRBJ1-5
TGTGCCACTCAGGGCCCCTTGGAAAAACTGTTTTTT	CATQGPLEKLFF	NA	TRBV19	TRBJ1-4
TGTGCCAGCAGCTTGGGAGCGGGGGGCTCCTACGAGCAGTACTTC	CASSLGAGGSYEQYF	TRBD2	TRBV5-5	TRBJ2-7
TGTGCCAGCAGCCCAGGACTCTTAAGCTCCTACGAGCAGTACTTC	CASSPGLLSSYEQYF	NA	TRBV7-2	TRBJ2-7
TGTGCCAGCAGCCTTGACAGGCCAGGAAGGGACACTGAAGCTTTCTTT	CASSLDRPGRDTEAFF	NA	TRBV27	TRBJ1-1
TGTGCCAGCAGTTCCTGGTCCCGGGACAGGGTTATAGGGCAGTACTTC	CASSSWSRDRVIGQYF	TRBD1	TRBV6-5	TRBJ2-7